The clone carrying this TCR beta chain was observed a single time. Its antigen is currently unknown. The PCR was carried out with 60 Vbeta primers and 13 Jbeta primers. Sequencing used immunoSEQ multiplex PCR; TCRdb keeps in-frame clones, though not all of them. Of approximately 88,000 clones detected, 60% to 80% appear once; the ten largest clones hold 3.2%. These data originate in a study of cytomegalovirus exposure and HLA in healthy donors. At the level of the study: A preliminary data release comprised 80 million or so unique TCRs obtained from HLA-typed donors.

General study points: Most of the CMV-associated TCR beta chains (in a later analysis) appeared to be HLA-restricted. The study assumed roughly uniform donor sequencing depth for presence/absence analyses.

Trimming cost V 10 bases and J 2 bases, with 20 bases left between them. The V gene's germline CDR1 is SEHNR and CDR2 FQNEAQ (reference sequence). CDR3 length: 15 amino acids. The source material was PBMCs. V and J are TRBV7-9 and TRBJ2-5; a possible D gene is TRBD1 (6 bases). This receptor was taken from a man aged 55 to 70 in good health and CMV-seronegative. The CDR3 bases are TGTGCCACCTCCGAGTCCGGGACAAGACAAGAGACCCAGTACTTC. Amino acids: CATSESGTRQETQYF.